Shown below are 13 T cell receptor beta chains from a single sample sequenced in a study of CD8 T cells in ankylosing spondylitis. TCRdb used MiXCR to reprocess the 5' RACE reads, holding one entry per CDR3 protein. The sample gives roughly 400,000 distinct CDR3 sequences, about a fifth of which show up once; about 17% is in the top ten. Antigens of these TCRs are unknown. Notes on the study in general: Within ankylosing spondylitis blood, a TCR beta motif made up of several highly homologous variants appeared to be characteristic.

Material for sequencing was blood, either unsorted or a sorted T cell fraction (not recorded which). These receptors originate from a male donor with ankylosing spondylitis.

This clonotype showed up just a few times. J is TRBJ1-5 and V is TRBV12-3 or TRBV12-4; D gene unclear. This CDR3 has 13 amino acids. Trimming removed 8 bases at V and 4 bases at J, with 12 bases between. The CDR3 DNA reads TGTGCCAGCTTGCGCGACGGAAATCAGCCCCAGCATTTT. Translating gives CASLRDGNQPQHF.

The count of this clonotype is one. This chain's CDR3 is CASSPGLAPSSYNEQFF. The DNA of the CDR3 is TGCGCCAGCAGCCCCGGACTAGCGCCGAGCTCCTACAATGAGCAGTTCTTC. The chain combines TRBV5-1 with TRBJ2-1, with TRBD2 matching over 9 bases. CDR3 length equals 17 residues. Germline V lookup: CDR1 SGHRS, CDR2 YFSETQ. Losses at the gene ends were 4 bases for V and 0 bases for J; bases not matched to a gene: 8.

In this sample, this clonotype turned up a few times. V is TRBV4-1 and J is TRBJ2-3, with D possibly being TRBD1 (6 bases). The V end lost 3 bases, the J end lost 1 base, and 11 bases lay between the germline ends. CDR1 is MGHRA and CDR2 is YSYEKL in the germline V gene. The CDR3 has 15 amino acids. For the CDR3, the DNA is TGCGCCAGCAGCCACGGACAGTTCGGCACAGATACGCAGTATTTT. It yields the protein CASSHGQFGTDTQYF.

CDR3 DNA: TGTGCCAGCAGTATAGCGGGAGTGTCATACGAGCAGTACTTC. Amino acid sequence: CASSIAGVSYEQYF. The chain employs TRBV6-1 and TRBJ2-7; 9 nucleotides agree with TRBD2. Per the germline V gene, CDR1 is MNHNS and CDR2 is SASEGT. Germline trimming cut 5 bases from V and 4 bases from J; bases unmatched to any gene: 6. The CDR3 is made up of 14 amino acids.

CDR3 region: CASSYSGGNTGELFF. CDR3 coding DNA: TGTGCCAGCAGTTACTCGGGGGGAAACACCGGGGAGCTGTTTTTT. This chain links TRBV6-5 with TRBJ2-2, with D possibly matching TRBD2 (6 bases). Germline CDR1 MNHEY, CDR2 SVGAGI. The CDR3 contains 15 residues. V lost 0 bases and J 2 bases, leaving 7 bases between the germline ends.

The V call is TRBV6-1, the J call TRBJ2-5; the D call may be TRBD1 or TRBD2 (5 bases each). The CDR3 has 14 amino acids. Looked up from germline, CDR1 is MNHNS and CDR2 is SASEGT. Trimming removed 6 bases from V and 10 bases from J, with 21 bases in between. As DNA, the CDR3 is TGTGCCAGCAGCAACGGCCAGAGGGGTGGGGTCCAGTACTTC. This gives the protein CASSNGQRGGVQYF.

The chain is built from TRBV12-3 or TRBV12-4 and TRBJ2-5; TRBD2 agrees at 9 bases. CDR3 length: 16 amino acids. Trimming cost V 3 bases and J 4 bases; bases outside gene matches: 9. The CDR3 region is CASSLTALAGAETQYF. The CDR3 DNA reads TGTGCCAGCAGTTTGACAGCATTAGCGGGAGCAGAGACCCAGTACTTC.

J is TRBJ2-3 and V is TRBV20-1; 8 positions agree with TRBD2. The V gene end was trimmed by 6 bases and the J gene end by 4 bases; junction bases not matched to a gene: 12. Germline V gives CDR1 DFQATT, CDR2 SNEGSKA (reference sequence). The CDR3 covers 15 residues. The CDR3 DNA follows: TGCAGTGCCTTTCGGCCGGGACTAGTTTCAGATACGCAGTATTTT. Its protein is CSAFRPGLVSDTQYF.

The V gene is TRBV24-1, the J gene TRBJ1-5, with 7 bases aligning to TRBD1. This CDR3 is 14 amino acids long. In germline, CDR1 is KGHDR, CDR2 SFDVKD. The J segment lost 7 bases and the V segment lost 3 bases, leaving 5 bases of the junction unmatched. The CDR3 loop reads CATSDTGEGQPQHF. As DNA, the CDR3 is TGTGCCACCAGTGATACAGGGGAAGGACAGCCCCAGCATTTT.

This clonotype has just a few counts. CDR3 residues: CASTLGQGGTEQFF. CDR3 DNA: TGTGCCAGCACTCTCGGACAGGGGGGGACTGAGCAGTTCTTC. The chain joins TRBV28 to TRBJ2-1; 10 nucleotides line up with TRBD1. The CDR3 loop spans 14 amino acids. CDR1 and CDR2 from the germline V gene are MDHEN and SYDVKM. V dropped 7 bases and J dropped 9; count of bases not matched to a gene: 9.

V and J are TRBV5-6 and TRBJ2-1, with 11 bases aligning to TRBD2. The CDR3 has 17 amino acids. V shed 0 bases and J 3 bases; nucleotides not matched to a gene: 5. Germline CDR1 SGHDT, CDR2 YYEEEE. The CDR3 sequence: CASSLVIAGGHYNEQFF. As DNA, the CDR3 is TGTGCCAGCAGCTTGGTAATAGCGGGAGGGCACTACAATGAGCAGTTCTTC.

Worth noting for this clonotype: This may be a read error, as it is one base from a much larger clone. The chain recombines TRBV6-5 with TRBJ2-7; 7 bases match TRBD2. There are 12 residues in the CDR3. In germline, CDR1 is MNHEY, CDR2 SVGAGI. CDR3 amino acids: CASRGGSYEHYF. In DNA, the CDR3 is TGTGCCAGCAGGGGCGGGAGTTACGAGCATTACTTC.

The chain links TRBV7-8 to TRBJ2-7; the match to TRBD1 covers 9 bases. V shed 4 bases and J 1 base; nucleotides not matched to a gene: 11. The germline V gene has CDR1 SGHVS and CDR2 FQNEAQ. The CDR3 loop spans 17 amino acids. CDR3 region: CASSSSRTGATSYEQYF. The CDR3 nucleotides read TGTGCCAGCAGCTCTAGCAGGACAGGGGCGACTTCCTACGAGCAGTACTTC.